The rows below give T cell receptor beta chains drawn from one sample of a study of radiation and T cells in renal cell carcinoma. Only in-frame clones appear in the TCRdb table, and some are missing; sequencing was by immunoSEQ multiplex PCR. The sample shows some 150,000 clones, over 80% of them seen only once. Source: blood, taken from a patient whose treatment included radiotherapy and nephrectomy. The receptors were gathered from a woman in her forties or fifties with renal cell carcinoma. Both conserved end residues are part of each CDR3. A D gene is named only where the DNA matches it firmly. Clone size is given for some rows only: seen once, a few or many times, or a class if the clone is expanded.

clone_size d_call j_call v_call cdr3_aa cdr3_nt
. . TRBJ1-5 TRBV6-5 CASSYGRNQPQHF TGTGCCAGCAGTTACGGTAGGAATCAGCCCCAGCATTTT
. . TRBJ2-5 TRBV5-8 CASSLTAPEGQETQYF TGTGCCAGCAGCTTGACTGCTCCCGAGGGACAAGAGACCCAGTACTTC
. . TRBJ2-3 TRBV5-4 CASSRGRRSTDTQYF TGTGCCAGCAGCAGAGGGCGGCGGAGCACAGATACGCAGTATTTT
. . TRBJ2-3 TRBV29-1 CSVKTGVGTDTQYF TGCAGCGTTAAAACAGGAGTCGGCACAGATACGCAGTATTTT
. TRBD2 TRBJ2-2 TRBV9 CASSVELAGPSGNGELFF TGTGCCAGCAGCGTAGAACTAGCGGGGCCCTCCGGGAACGGGGAGCTGTTTTTT
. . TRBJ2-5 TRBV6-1 CASSETFQYF TGTGCCAGCAGTGAAACATTTCAGTACTTC
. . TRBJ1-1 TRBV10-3 CAITSDVGTEAFF TGTGCCATCACCTCTGATGTGGGCACTGAAGCTTTCTTT
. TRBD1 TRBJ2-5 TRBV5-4 CASRPGTEKIQETQYF TGTGCCAGCCGCCCCGGGACAGAGAAAATCCAAGAGACCCAGTACTTC
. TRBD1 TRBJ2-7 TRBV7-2 CASSPGQGAYEQYF TGTGCCAGCAGCCCCGGCCAGGGGGCTTACGAGCAGTACTTC
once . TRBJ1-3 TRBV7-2 CASSPGPESGNTIYF TGTGCCAGCAGCCCAGGCCCCGAGTCTGGAAACACCATATATTTT
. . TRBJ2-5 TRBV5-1 CASSLAVDGVETQYF TGCGCCAGCAGCTTGGCCGTGGACGGAGTAGAGACCCAGTACTTC
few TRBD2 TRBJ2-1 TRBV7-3 CASSLSSGMHNEQFF TGTGCCAGCAGCTTATCCAGCGGGATGCACAATGAGCAGTTCTTC
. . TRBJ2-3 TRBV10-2 CASSERSASTDTQYF TGCGCCAGCAGTGAAAGGTCAGCTAGCACAGATACGCAGTATTTT
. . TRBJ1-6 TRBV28 CASTPTPGDRSPLHF TGTGCCAGCACCCCCACCCCAGGGGATCGATCACCCCTCCACTTT
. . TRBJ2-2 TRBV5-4 CASSWPSTGELFF TGTGCCAGCAGCTGGCCCTCAACCGGGGAGCTGTTTTTT
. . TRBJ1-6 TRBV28 CASSLQVGSYNSPLHF TGTGCCAGCAGTTTACAGGTCGGCTCCTATAATTCACCCCTCCACTTT
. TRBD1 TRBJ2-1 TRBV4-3 CASSQEQGAFLGSGQFF TGCGCCAGCAGCCAAGAACAGGGGGCGTTTTTGGGAAGTGGGCAGTTCTTC
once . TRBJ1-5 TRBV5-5 CASSLHGQRNQPQHF TGTGCCAGCAGCCTCCACGGGCAGCGCAATCAGCCCCAGCATTTT
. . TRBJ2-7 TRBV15 CATSREPAAEQYF TGTGCCACCAGCAGAGAACCCGCGGCCGAGCAGTACTTC
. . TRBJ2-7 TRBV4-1 CASSQGGRYEQYF TGCGCCAGCAGCCAAGGGGGCCGATACGAGCAGTACTTC
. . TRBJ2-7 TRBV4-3 CASSQGQGNYEQYF TGCGCCAGCAGCCAAGGTCAGGGGAACTACGAGCAGTACTTC
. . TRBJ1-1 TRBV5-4 CASSLISSEAFF TGTGCCAGCAGCTTAATCTCCTCTGAAGCTTTCTTT
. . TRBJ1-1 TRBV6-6 CASSYSEWAEAFF TGTGCCAGCAGTTACTCAGAGTGGGCTGAAGCTTTCTTT
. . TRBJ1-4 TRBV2 CASSATREEKLFF TGTGCCAGCAGTGCGACACGGGAGGAAAAACTGTTTTTT
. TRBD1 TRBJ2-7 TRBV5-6 CASTRDRGLGVEQYF TGTGCCAGCACCCGGGACAGGGGATTGGGTGTCGAGCAGTACTTC
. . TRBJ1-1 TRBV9 CASSVLPGDTEAFF TGTGCCAGCAGCGTACTCCCAGGAGACACTGAAGCTTTCTTT
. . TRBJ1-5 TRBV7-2 CASSLGVENQPQHF TGTGCCAGCAGCTTAGGGGTAGAGAATCAGCCCCAGCATTTT
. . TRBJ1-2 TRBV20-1 CSWRGEGYTF TGCAGTTGGAGGGGGGAGGGCTACACCTTC
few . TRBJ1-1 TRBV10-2 CASRRGGGTTGAFF TGCGCCAGCCGTCGAGGGGGGGGAACCACTGGAGCTTTCTTT
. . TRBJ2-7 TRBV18 CASSQGRDRSYEQYF TGTGCCAGCTCACAGGGTAGGGACCGGAGCTACGAGCAGTACTTC